This T cell receptor beta chain was captured in a study of T cell changes during pregnancy in multiple sclerosis (dated by TCRdb to the late 2010s). Study-level background: The study examined how the T cell repertoire changed over the course of pregnancy in women with multiple sclerosis.

Regarding this clone: Its antigen is not yet known. Per-base qualities were not stored, and no clone one base away is much larger.

The CDR1 and CDR2 encoded by the germline V gene are SGHVS and FQNEAQ. The CDR3 measures 18 amino acids from cysteine to phenylalanine. The read is trimmed to its CDR3 DNA, 54 bases read in frame from base 1. For this chain, trimming is 4 bases at the V end and 2 bases at the J end, and the number of junction bases without a gene match is 14. Libraries were prepared through the immunoSEQ multiplex PCR assay. Imported from immuneACCESS, the table was reduced by TCRdb to in-frame sequences with V and J called. These copies leave out some clones; in studies compared against another copy, an unresolved V gene accounts for under half, and the cause of the remainder is not known. This sample has around 43,000 clones in its table, and 92% of those were observed once. Around 0.78% of the sample is taken by the ten largest.

The sequence derives from a female donor with multiple sclerosis, enrolled in a pregnancy study. The sample in question was CD4+ T cells from peripheral blood mononuclear cells, obtained before pregnancy. The V gene is TRBV7-8 and the J gene is TRBJ2-7; 10 junctional bases match TRBD2. In nucleotide form, the sequence is TGTGCCAGCAGCTCCCCCCGGGTACTAGCGGGACTTACCTACGAGCAGTACTTC. Its coded protein is CASSSPRVLAGLTYEQYF.